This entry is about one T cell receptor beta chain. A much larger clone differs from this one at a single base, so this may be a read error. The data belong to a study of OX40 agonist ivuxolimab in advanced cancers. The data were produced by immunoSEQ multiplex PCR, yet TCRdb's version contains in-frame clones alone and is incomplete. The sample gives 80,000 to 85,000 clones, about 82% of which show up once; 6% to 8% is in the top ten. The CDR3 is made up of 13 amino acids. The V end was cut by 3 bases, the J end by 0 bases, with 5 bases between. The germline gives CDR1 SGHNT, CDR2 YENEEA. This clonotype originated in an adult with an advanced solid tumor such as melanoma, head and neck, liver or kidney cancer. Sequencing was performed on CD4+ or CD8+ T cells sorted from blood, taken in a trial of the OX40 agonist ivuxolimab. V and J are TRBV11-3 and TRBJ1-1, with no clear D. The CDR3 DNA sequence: TGTGCCAGCAGCTTGGCCCTGAACACTGAAGCTTTCTTT. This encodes CASSLALNTEAFF.